This T cell receptor beta chain comes out of a study of control samples from healthy donors and cancer patients. The protocol was immunoSEQ multiplex PCR, while the TCRdb copy is restricted to in-frame clones and leaves out a portion. Of 100,000 to 150,000 clones in the sample, 88% were seen once. This CDR3 region has 15 residues. Unmatched junction bases numbered 9, after V lost 5 bases and J lost 2 bases. CDR1 is PRHDT, CDR2 FYEKMQ, per germline (reference sequence). The origin of this receptor is a man aged 45-65 years in good health. Sequenced: blood. J is TRBJ2-7 and V is TRBV13; 7 nucleotides align to TRBD2. CDR3 coding DNA: TGTGCCAGCAGCGGCGGGGGACTGGGAGCCTACGAGCAGTACTTC. Translated: CASSGGGLGAYEQYF.